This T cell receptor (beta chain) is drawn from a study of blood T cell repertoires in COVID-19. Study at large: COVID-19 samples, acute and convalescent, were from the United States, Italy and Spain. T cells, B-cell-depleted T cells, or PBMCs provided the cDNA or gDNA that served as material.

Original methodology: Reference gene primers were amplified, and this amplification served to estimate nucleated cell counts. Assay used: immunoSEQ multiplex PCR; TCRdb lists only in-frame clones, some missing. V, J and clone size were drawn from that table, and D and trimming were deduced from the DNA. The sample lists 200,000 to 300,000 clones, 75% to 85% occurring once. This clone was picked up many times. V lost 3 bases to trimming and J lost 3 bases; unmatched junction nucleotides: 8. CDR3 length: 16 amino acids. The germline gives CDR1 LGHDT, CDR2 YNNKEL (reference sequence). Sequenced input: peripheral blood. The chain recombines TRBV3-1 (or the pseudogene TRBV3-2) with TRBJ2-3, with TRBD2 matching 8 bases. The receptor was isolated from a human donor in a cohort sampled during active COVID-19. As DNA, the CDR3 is TGTGCCAGCAGCCACGGGACTAGTGGGCTTACAGATACGCAGTATTTT. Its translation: CASSHGTSGLTDTQYF.